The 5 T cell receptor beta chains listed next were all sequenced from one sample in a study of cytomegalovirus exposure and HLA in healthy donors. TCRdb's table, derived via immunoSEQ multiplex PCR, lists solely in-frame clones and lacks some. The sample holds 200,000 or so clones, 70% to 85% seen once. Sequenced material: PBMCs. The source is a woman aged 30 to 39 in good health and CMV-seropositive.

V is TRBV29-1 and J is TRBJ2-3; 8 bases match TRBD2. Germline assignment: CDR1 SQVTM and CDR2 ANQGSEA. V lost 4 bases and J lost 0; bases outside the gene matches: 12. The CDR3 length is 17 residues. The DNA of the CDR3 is TGCAGCGTTGTCCCGGGACTAGAGCATTCTAGCACAGATACGCAGTATTTT. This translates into CSVVPGLEHSSTDTQYF.

The CDR3 coding sequence is TGTGCCAGCAGTTTATCGATTGGCCCCCGGGTCTACGAGCAGTACTTC. It is translated as CASSLSIGPRVYEQYF. V gene TRBV27 combines with J gene TRBJ2-7, with no clear D. The germline V and J ends were trimmed by 0 bases and 3 bases, with 15 bases remaining between them. The length of the CDR3 is 16 residues. Germline V lookup: CDR1 MNHEY, CDR2 SMNVEV (reference sequence).

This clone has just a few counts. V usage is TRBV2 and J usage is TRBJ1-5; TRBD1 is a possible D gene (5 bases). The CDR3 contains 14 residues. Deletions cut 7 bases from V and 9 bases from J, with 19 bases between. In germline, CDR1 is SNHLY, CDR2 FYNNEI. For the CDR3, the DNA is TGTGCCAGCAATCTTGGGCAGGGCCAAATGCCCCAGCATTTT. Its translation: CASNLGQGQMPQHF.

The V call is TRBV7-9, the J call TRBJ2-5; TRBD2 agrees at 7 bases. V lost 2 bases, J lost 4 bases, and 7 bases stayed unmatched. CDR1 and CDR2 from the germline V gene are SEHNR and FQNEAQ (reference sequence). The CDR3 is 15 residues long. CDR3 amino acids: CASSLPRGEVETQYF. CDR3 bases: TGTGCCAGCAGCTTACCACGGGGGGAAGTAGAGACCCAGTACTTC.

In nucleotides, the CDR3 is TGTGCCAGCAGCCCTACTAGAGGGAGCTCCTACAATGAGCAGTTCTTC. Its translation is CASSPTRGSSYNEQFF. The chain links TRBV11-3 to TRBJ2-1; D possibly corresponds to TRBD2 (5 bases). The CDR3 is 16 amino acids. Per germline, CDR1 SGHNT and CDR2 YENEEA. V gave up 5 bases and J gave up 0 bases, with 14 bases separating them.